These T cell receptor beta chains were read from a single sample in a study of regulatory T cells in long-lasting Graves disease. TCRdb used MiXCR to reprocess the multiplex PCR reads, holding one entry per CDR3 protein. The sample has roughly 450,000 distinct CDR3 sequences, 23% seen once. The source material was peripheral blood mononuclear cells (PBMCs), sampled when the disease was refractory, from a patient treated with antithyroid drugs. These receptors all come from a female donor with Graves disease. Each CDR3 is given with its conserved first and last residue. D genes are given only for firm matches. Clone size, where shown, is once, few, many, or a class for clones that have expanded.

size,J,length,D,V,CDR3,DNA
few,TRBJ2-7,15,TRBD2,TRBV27,CASSLGTSGFYEQYF,TGTGCCAGCAGTTTAGGGACTAGCGGGTTCTACGAGCAGTACTTC
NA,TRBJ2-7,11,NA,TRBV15,CATGLDHEQYF,TGTGCCACCGGGCTCGACCACGAGCAGTACTTC
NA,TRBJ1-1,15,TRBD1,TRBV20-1,CSAMEGAGRETEAFF,TGCAGTGCTATGGAGGGGGCCGGGCGGGAAACTGAAGCTTTCTTT
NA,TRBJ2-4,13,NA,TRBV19,CASDWGSGNIRYF,NA
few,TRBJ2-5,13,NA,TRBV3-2,CASSPKAEETQYF,TGTGCCAGCAGCCCCAAGGCGGAGGAGACCCAGTACTTC
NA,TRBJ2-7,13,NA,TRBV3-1,CASSQGHGYEQYF,TGTGCCAGCAGCCAAGGACACGGCTACGAGCAGTACTTC
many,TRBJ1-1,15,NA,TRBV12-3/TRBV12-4,CASSPTTGMNTEAFF,TGTGCCAGCAGTCCTACAACAGGGATGAACACTGAAGCTTTCTTT
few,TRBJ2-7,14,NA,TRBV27,CASSLFLQGYEQYF,TGTGCCAGCAGTTTATTTCTACAGGGCTACGAGCAGTACTTC
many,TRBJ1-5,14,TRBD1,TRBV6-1,CASSHGTGDQPQHF,TGTGCCAGCAGCCATGGGACAGGGGATCAGCCCCAGCATTTT
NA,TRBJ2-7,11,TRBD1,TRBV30,CAWTDRAMQYF,TGTGCCTGGACTGACAGGGCGATGCAGTACTTC
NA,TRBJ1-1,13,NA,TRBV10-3,CATRQPGDTEAFF,TGTGCCACCCGACAGCCGGGTGACACTGAAGCTTTCTTT
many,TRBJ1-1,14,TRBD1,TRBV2,CASTRDRASAEAFF,TGTGCCAGCACTAGGGACAGGGCGTCCGCTGAAGCTTTCTTT
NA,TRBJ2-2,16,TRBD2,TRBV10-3,CAASRLAEKNTGELFF,TGTGCCGCAAGTAGACTAGCGGAAAAGAACACCGGGGAGCTGTTTTTT